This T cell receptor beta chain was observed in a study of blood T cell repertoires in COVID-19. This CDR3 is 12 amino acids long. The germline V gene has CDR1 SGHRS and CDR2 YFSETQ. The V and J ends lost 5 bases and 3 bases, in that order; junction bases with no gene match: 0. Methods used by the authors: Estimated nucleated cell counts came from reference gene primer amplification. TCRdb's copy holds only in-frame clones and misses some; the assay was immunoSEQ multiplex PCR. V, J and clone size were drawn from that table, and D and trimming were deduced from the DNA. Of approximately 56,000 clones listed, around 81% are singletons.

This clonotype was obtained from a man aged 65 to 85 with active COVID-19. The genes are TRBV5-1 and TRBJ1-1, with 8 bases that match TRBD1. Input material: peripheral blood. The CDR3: CASRTGDTEAFF. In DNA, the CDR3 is TGCGCCAGCAGGACAGGGGACACTGAAGCTTTCTTT.